The present TCR beta chain was sequenced within a study of blood T cell repertoires in COVID-19. Looking at the study overall: Italy, Spain and the United States were the sources of the convalescent and acute COVID-19 samples.

Profiling relied on immunoSEQ multiplex PCR, and the TCRdb table lists in-frame clones only, not all of them. The sample shows 60,000 to 80,000 clones, more than 70% of them seen only once. This CDR3 spans 16 amino acids. J gave up 0 bases and V 4 bases, and 6 bases lay outside the gene matches. The germline CDR1 and CDR2 sequences are SEHNR and FQNEAQ (reference sequence). This sequence originates from a woman aged 70-85 years with acute or convalescent COVID-19. The chain employs TRBV7-9 and TRBJ1-3, with 7 bases that match TRBD1. The sequenced material came from peripheral blood. The CDR3 is CASSYPDRVSGNTIYF. CDR3 coding DNA: TGTGCCAGCAGCTACCCAGACAGGGTCTCTGGAAACACCATATATTTT.